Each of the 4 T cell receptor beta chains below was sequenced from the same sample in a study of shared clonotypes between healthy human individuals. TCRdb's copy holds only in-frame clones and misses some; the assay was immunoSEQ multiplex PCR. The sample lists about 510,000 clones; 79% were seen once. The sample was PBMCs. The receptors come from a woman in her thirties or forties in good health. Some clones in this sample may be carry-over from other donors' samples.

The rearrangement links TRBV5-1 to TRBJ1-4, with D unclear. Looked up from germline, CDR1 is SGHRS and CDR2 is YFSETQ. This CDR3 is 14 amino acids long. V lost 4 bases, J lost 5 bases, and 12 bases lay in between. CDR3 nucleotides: TGCGCCAGCAGCCTCCGGGCCCCAAATGAAAAACTGTTTTTT. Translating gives CASSLRAPNEKLFF.

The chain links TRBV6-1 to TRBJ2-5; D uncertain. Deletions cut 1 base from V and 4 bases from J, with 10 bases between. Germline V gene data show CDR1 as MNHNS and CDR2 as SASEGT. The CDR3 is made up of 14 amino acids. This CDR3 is CASSEVQVGETQYF. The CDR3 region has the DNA TGTGCCAGCAGTGAAGTTCAAGTGGGAGAGACCCAGTACTTC.

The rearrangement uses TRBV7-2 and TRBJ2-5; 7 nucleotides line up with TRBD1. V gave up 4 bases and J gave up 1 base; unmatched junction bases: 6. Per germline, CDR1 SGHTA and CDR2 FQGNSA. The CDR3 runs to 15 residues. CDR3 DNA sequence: TGTGCCAGCAGCTGGCGACAGGGCCTCCAAGAGACCCAGTACTTC. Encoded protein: CASSWRQGLQETQYF. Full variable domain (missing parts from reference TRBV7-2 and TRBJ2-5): GAGVSQSPSNKVTEKGKDVELRCDPISGHTALYWYRQSLGQGLEFLIYFQGNSAPDKSGLPSDRFSAERTGGSVSTLTIQRTQQEDSAVYLCASSWRQGLQETQYFGPGTRLLVL.

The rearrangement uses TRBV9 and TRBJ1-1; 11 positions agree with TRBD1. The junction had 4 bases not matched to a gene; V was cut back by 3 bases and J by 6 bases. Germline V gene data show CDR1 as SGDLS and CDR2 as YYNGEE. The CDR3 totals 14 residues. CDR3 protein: CASSGGQGASEAFF. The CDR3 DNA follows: TGTGCCAGCAGCGGCGGACAGGGGGCGTCTGAAGCTTTCTTT. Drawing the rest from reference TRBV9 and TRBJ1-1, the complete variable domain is DSGVTQTPKHLITATGQRVTLRCSPRSGDLSVYWYQQSLDQGLQFLIQYYNGEERAKGNILERFSAQQFPDLHSELNLSSLELGDSALYFCASSGGQGASEAFFGQGTRLTVV.